The 29 T cell receptor beta chains in this list originate from one sample, sequenced in a study of OX40 agonist ivuxolimab in advanced cancers. Library preparation employed the immunoSEQ multiplex PCR assay. Held by TCRdb, this immuneACCESS table contains in-frame sequences only and omits some clones. Under half of the omission traces to an unresolved V gene where checked; the cause of the rest is unknown. In all, the sample holds about 18,000 clones, and 75% to 85% of those were seen once. Roughly 15% of the sample goes to the ten largest clones. The specimen comprised CD4+ or CD8+ T cells sorted from blood, sampled in a trial of the OX40 agonist ivuxolimab. The source is an adult with an advanced solid tumor such as melanoma, head and neck, liver or kidney cancer.

The chain is built from TRBV5-1 and TRBJ2-5; D is possibly TRBD1 (5 bases). Germline values: CDR1 SGHRS, CDR2 YFSETQ. Trimming pared 5 bases from V and 4 bases from J, leaving 15 bases between. This CDR3 has 14 residues. CDR3 nucleotides: TGCGCCAGCAGAGAAGGACACGGCCCAGAGACCCAGTACTTC. Amino acid sequence: CASREGHGPETQYF.

The J gene is TRBJ2-3, the V gene TRBV30; D might be TRBD2 (6 bases). The CDR3 consists of 14 residues. V lost 8 bases to trimming and J lost 6 bases, with 21 bases between them. Per germline, CDR1 GTSNPN and CDR2 SVGIG (reference sequence). The CDR3: CARRTSGGVDTQYF. The CDR3, as DNA: TGTGCCCGAAGGACCAGCGGCGGGGTGGATACGCAGTATTTT. Variable domain in full (rest from reference TRBV30 and TRBJ2-3): SQTIHQWPATLVQPVGSPLSLECTVEGTSNPNLYWYRQAAGRGLQLLFYSVGIGQISSEVPQNLSASRPQDRQFILSSKKLLLSDSGFYLCARRTSGGVDTQYFGPGTRLTVL.

This clone was counted only a few times. The chain has TRBV19 and TRBJ1-1; possibly TRBD1 for D (6 bases). Trimming shortened V by 0 bases and J by 2 bases, and 10 bases separated the two germline ends. CDR1 and CDR2 (germline): LNHDA, SQIVND (reference sequence). The CDR3 length is 15 residues. CDR3 sequence reads: CASSIDWTENTEAFF. As DNA, the CDR3 is TGTGCCAGTAGTATAGATTGGACAGAAAACACTGAAGCTTTCTTT.

This chain joins TRBV19 and TRBJ2-3, with D maybe TRBD2 (6 bases). The CDR3 is 18 residues long. The V and J ends lost 3 bases and 0 bases respectively, with 19 bases between them. CDR1 is LNHDA, CDR2 SQIVND, per germline (reference sequence). Here the CDR3 DNA reads TGTGCCAGTAGTATCGGCCCCCTCAGTAGCGGAAGCACAGATACGCAGTATTTT. This encodes CASSIGPLSSGSTDTQYF.

This chain connects TRBV11-3 to TRBJ2-5; TRBD1 aligns across 11 bases. TRBJ2-7 matches the DNA end more closely, so the J call is doubtful. This CDR3 contains 14 residues. Germline V gives CDR1 SGHNT, CDR2 YENEEA. The chain's CDR3 is CASSPGQGAYEQYF. The CDR3 DNA reads TGTGCCAGCAGCCCGGGACAGGGGGCCTACGAGCAGTACTTC.

CDR3 in DNA: TGCAGCGTTGAACCCGGGAACACTGAAGCTTTCTTT. The encoded protein is CSVEPGNTEAFF. The chain recombines TRBV29-1 with TRBJ1-1, with no clear D. The germline V gene encodes CDR1 SQVTM and CDR2 ANQGSEA. The CDR3 is 12 amino acids. The V and J ends lost 2 bases and 1 base respectively, with 5 bases between them.

This chain links TRBV7-2 with TRBJ2-3, with TRBD2 matching over 7 bases. CDR1 and CDR2 (germline): SGHTA, FQGNSA. The CDR3 has 16 amino acids. The J segment lost 6 bases and the V segment lost 3 bases, leaving 12 bases of the junction unmatched. The CDR3 nucleotides read TGTGCCAGCAGCTTCCTCGGGGGGTCCCCGCCGGATACGCAGTATTTT. Protein sequence: CASSFLGGSPPDTQYF.

The chain links TRBV7-2 to TRBJ2-5; 15 bases agree with TRBD2. This CDR3 is built from 18 residues. Unmatched junction bases numbered 7, after V lost 0 bases and J lost 5 bases. Germline values: CDR1 SGHTA, CDR2 FQGNSA. This chain's CDR3 is CASSLARTSGGARETQYF. CDR3 DNA sequence: TGTGCCAGCAGCTTAGCTAGGACTAGCGGGGGGGCTCGGGAGACCCAGTACTTC. Full variable domain (rest looked up from reference TRBV7-2 and TRBJ2-5): GAGVSQSPSNKVTEKGKDVELRCDPISGHTALYWYRQSLGQGLEFLIYFQGNSAPDKSGLPSDRFSAERTGGSVSTLTIQRTQQEDSAVYLCASSLARTSGGARETQYFGPGTRLLVL.

This chain connects TRBV10-3 to TRBJ2-1; TRBD2 might be the D (6 bases). This CDR3 is built from 11 residues. Trimming took 7 bases from V and 10 from J, leaving 11 bases between them. In germline, CDR1 is ENHRY, CDR2 SYGVKD. The CDR3, as DNA: TGTGCCATCACCGAGGAGGGCGAGCAGTTCTTC. This sequence encodes CAITEEGEQFF.

The chain recombines TRBV5-6 with TRBJ2-3; 9 nucleotides line up with TRBD1. The CDR3 spans 16 residues. After removal of 4 bases from V and 4 bases from J, the junction contained 10 bases not matched to a gene. The germline V gene has CDR1 SGHDT and CDR2 YYEEEE. The CDR3 loop is CASSAPGQGVADTQYF. The CDR3 region has the DNA TGTGCCAGCAGCGCTCCGGGACAGGGAGTCGCAGATACGCAGTATTTT. Full variable domain (missing parts from reference TRBV5-6 and TRBJ2-3): DAGVTQSPTHLIKTRGQQVTLRCSPKSGHDTVSWYQQALGQGPQFIFQYYEEEERQRGNFPDRFSGHQFPNYSSELNVNALLLGDSALYLCASSAPGQGVADTQYFGPGTRLTVL.

The chain is built from TRBV9 and TRBJ2-3; tentative D call: TRBD1 (5 bases). CDR1 and CDR2 from the germline V gene are SGDLS and YYNGEE. The V gene lost 0 bases and the J gene lost 3 bases, with 11 bases spanning the gap. This CDR3 is built from 15 residues. CDR3 bases: TGTGCCAGCAGCGTAGGGGCAGGGTGGACAGATACGCAGTATTTT. It is translated as CASSVGAGWTDTQYF.

The DNA for the CDR3 is TGCGCCAGCAGCCAAGACTTCACGTCCTACGAGCAGTACTTC. Translated: CASSQDFTSYEQYF. This rearrangement joins TRBV4-1 to TRBJ2-7; the D is unclear. The CDR3 runs 14 residues. V dropped 0 bases and J dropped 1 base, with 7 bases sitting between them. CDR1 and CDR2 (germline): MGHRA, YSYEKL.

The genes are TRBV7-9 and TRBJ2-5; 9 nucleotides agree with TRBD1. CDR3 length: 15 residues. Germline trimming cut 1 base from V and 2 bases from J; bases unmatched to any gene: 2. Looked up from germline, CDR1 is SEHNR and CDR2 is FQNEAQ (reference sequence). The CDR3 nucleotides are TGTGCCAGCAGCTTAGGGGACAGGGTGCAAGAGACCCAGTACTTC. It encodes CASSLGDRVQETQYF.

Only a few counts were recorded for this clone. The J gene is TRBJ2-6, the V gene TRBV18; D gene unclear. CDR1 and CDR2 from the germline V gene are KGHSH and LQKENI. V shed 6 bases and J shed 3 bases, with 15 bases lying between them. This CDR3 has 16 residues. The CDR3, as DNA: TGTGCCAGCTCCCTGGAAGGCTTGGATGGGGCCAACGTCCTGACTTTC. It is translated as CASSLEGLDGANVLTF.

The chain recombines TRBV13 with TRBJ1-1; D possibly corresponds to TRBD1 (5 bases). The germline CDR1 and CDR2 sequences are PRHDT and FYEKMQ (reference sequence). Trimming pared 4 bases from V and 6 bases from J, leaving 12 bases between. The CDR3 has 13 amino acids. The CDR3 region has the DNA TGTGCCAGCAGCTCAGGGAATTTCGCTGAAGCTTTCTTT. Amino acid sequence: CASSSGNFAEAFF.

This clone occurred a few times. The chain is built from TRBV4-1 and TRBJ1-2; D is unclear. The length of the CDR3 is 15 residues. Trimming removed 0 bases from V and 8 bases from J, with 16 bases in between. CDR1 is MGHRA and CDR2 is YSYEKL in the germline V gene. This CDR3 is CASSQDRSAVRGYTF. CDR3 in DNA: TGCGCCAGCAGCCAAGATAGGAGTGCGGTTAGAGGCTACACCTTC.

This clone was seen once. J is TRBJ2-1 and V is TRBV29-1; 7 positions match TRBD1. The CDR3 consists of 17 residues. The junction had 12 bases not matched to a gene; V was cut back by 3 bases and J by 1 base. CDR1 is SQVTM, CDR2 ANQGSEA, per germline. In DNA form, the CDR3 reads TGCAGCGTTGAGTTATATCGGGGCAGGGGGTCCTACAATGAGCAGTTCTTC. Protein: CSVELYRGRGSYNEQFF.

CDR3: CASSSGVANTEAFF. The CDR3 coding sequence is TGTGCCAGCAGCTCAGGGGTGGCGAACACTGAAGCTTTCTTT. The V and J genes are TRBV7-2 and TRBJ1-1; D is possibly TRBD1 (6 bases). Germline-derived CDR1 and CDR2 are SGHTA and FQGNSA. V gave up 4 bases and J gave up 1 base, with 10 bases separating them. CDR3 length: 14 residues.

This chain joins TRBV28 and TRBJ2-3; the D gene is possibly TRBD2 (7 bases). The CDR3 length is 17 residues. Germline assignment: CDR1 MDHEN and CDR2 SYDVKM. Trimming left V 3 bases short and J 2 bases short, with 18 bases between. CDR3 sequence reads: CASSFIKGRGYTDTQYF. The CDR3 DNA reads as TGTGCCAGCAGTTTTATTAAGGGGAGGGGGTACACAGATACGCAGTATTTT.

This chain connects TRBV5-6 to TRBJ2-3; D unresolved. The germline V and J ends were trimmed by 4 bases and 1 base, with 10 bases remaining between them. Germline V gene data show CDR1 as SGHDT and CDR2 as YYEEEE. The CDR3 extends over 14 amino acids. CDR3: CASSVRHGTDTQYF. In nucleotides, the CDR3 is TGTGCCAGCAGCGTAAGACACGGCACAGATACGCAGTATTTT.

The chain couples TRBV19 to TRBJ2-5; the D gene is possibly TRBD2 (6 bases). The CDR3 spans 14 residues. V lost 7 bases, J lost 4 bases, and 16 bases lay in between. From germline, CDR1 is LNHDA and CDR2 SQIVND (reference sequence). The CDR3 DNA reads as TGTGCCAGTAACCCGGGACTTACTCCAGAGACCCAGTACTTC. It specifies CASNPGLTPETQYF. Full variable domain (remainder filled in from reference TRBV19 and TRBJ2-5): DGGITQSPKYLFRKEGQNVTLSCEQNLNHDAMYWYRQDPGQGLRLIYYSQIVNDFQKGDIAEGYSVSREKKESFPLTVTSAQKNPTAFYLCASNPGLTPETQYFGPGTRLLVL.

This clone showed up just once. The rearrangement links TRBV5-4 to TRBJ1-1, with D maybe TRBD1 (6 bases). Deletions cut 4 bases from V and 5 bases from J, with 12 bases between. Per the germline V gene, CDR1 is SGHNT and CDR2 is YYREEE (reference sequence). The CDR3 covers 13 residues. CDR3 protein: CASSPGAGTEAFF. For the CDR3, the DNA is TGTGCCAGCAGCCCGGGGGCTGGTACTGAAGCTTTCTTT.

J is TRBJ1-2 and V is TRBV4-1, with a possible D match to TRBD1 (6 bases). The germline CDR1 and CDR2 sequences are MGHRA and YSYEKL. The CDR3 totals 14 residues. V was cut by 0 bases and J by 5 bases, with 10 bases left in between. Here the CDR3 reads CASSQDDRRYGYTF. CDR3 nucleotides: TGCGCCAGCAGCCAAGACGACAGGAGATATGGCTACACCTTC.

J is TRBJ2-5 and V is TRBV20-1; D gene uncertain. This CDR3 has 11 amino acids. Trimming stripped 1 base from V and 2 bases from J, with 2 bases between. Germline CDR1 reads DFQATT; CDR2 reads SNEGSKA (reference sequence). The CDR3 DNA follows: TGCAGTGCTAGAGTTCAAGAGACCCAGTACTTC. Its translation is CSARVQETQYF.

The chain carries TRBV5-1 and TRBJ2-1, with 11 nucleotides matching TRBD1. This CDR3 is 17 amino acids long. Germline-derived CDR1 and CDR2 are SGHRS and YFSETQ. After removal of 4 bases from V and 6 bases from J, the junction contained 12 bases not matched to a gene. The CDR3 sequence: CASSPGQGGTRRNEQFF. In DNA, the CDR3 is TGCGCCAGCAGCCCGGGACAGGGGGGTACTAGGCGCAATGAGCAGTTCTTC.

This clone was seen only a few times. The genes are TRBV2 and TRBJ1-5; D gene uncertain. Germline CDR1 reads SNHLY; CDR2 reads FYNNEI. The V end lost 6 bases, the J end lost 5 bases, and 5 bases lay between the germline ends. This CDR3 comprises 11 residues. The CDR3 spells CASRLDQPQHF. CDR3 bases: TGTGCCAGCAGGTTAGATCAGCCCCAGCATTTT.

The chain links TRBV6-1 to TRBJ2-3; D is unresolved. Trimming left V 11 bases short and J 0 bases short, with 15 bases between. The CDR3 consists of 14 residues. The germline V gene encodes CDR1 MNHNS and CDR2 SASEGT. The CDR3 DNA sequence: TGTGCCTCACAACGAACAGCTAGCACAGATACGCAGTATTTT. Amino acids: CASQRTASTDTQYF.

V is TRBV11-1 and J is TRBJ1-1; the match to TRBD1 covers 8 bases. V was clipped by 4 bases and J by 5 bases; unmatched bases: 12. CDR1 SGHAT and CDR2 FQDESV come from the germline V gene (reference sequence). This CDR3 comprises 16 residues. The chain's CDR3 is CASSSVGGQGNTEAFF. The CDR3 DNA follows: TGTGCCAGCAGCTCCGTTGGAGGACAGGGTAATACTGAAGCTTTCTTT.

The chain has TRBV5-6 and TRBJ1-1, with D possibly being TRBD1 (6 bases). V lost 3 bases to trimming and J lost 1 base, with 7 bases between them. The germline V gene has CDR1 SGHDT and CDR2 YYEEEE. The CDR3 sequence is 13 residues long. The CDR3 sequence: CASSWDTNTEAFF. The CDR3 DNA reads as TGTGCCAGCAGCTGGGACACGAACACTGAAGCTTTCTTT. The variable domain in full, with the rest retrieved from reference TRBV5-6 and TRBJ1-1, is DAGVTQSPTHLIKTRGQQVTLRCSPKSGHDTVSWYQQALGQGPQFIFQYYEEEERQRGNFPDRFSGHQFPNYSSELNVNALLLGDSALYLCASSWDTNTEAFFGQGTRLTVV.